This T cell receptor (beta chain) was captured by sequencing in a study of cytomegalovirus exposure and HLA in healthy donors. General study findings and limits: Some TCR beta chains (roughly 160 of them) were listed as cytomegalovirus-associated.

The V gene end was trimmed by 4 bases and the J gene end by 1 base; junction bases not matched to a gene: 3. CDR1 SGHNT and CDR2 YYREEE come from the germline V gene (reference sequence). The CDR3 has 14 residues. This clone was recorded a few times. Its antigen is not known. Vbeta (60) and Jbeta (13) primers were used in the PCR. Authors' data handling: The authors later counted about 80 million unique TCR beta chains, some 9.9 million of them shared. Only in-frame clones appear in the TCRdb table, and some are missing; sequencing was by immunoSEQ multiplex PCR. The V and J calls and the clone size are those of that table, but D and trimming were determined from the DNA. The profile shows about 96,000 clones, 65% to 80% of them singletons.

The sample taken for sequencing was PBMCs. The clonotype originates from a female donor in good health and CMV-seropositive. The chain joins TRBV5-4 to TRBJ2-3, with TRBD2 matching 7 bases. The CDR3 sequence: CASSRLARTDTQYF. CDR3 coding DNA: TGTGCCAGCAGCCGACTAGCCCGCACAGATACGCAGTATTTT.